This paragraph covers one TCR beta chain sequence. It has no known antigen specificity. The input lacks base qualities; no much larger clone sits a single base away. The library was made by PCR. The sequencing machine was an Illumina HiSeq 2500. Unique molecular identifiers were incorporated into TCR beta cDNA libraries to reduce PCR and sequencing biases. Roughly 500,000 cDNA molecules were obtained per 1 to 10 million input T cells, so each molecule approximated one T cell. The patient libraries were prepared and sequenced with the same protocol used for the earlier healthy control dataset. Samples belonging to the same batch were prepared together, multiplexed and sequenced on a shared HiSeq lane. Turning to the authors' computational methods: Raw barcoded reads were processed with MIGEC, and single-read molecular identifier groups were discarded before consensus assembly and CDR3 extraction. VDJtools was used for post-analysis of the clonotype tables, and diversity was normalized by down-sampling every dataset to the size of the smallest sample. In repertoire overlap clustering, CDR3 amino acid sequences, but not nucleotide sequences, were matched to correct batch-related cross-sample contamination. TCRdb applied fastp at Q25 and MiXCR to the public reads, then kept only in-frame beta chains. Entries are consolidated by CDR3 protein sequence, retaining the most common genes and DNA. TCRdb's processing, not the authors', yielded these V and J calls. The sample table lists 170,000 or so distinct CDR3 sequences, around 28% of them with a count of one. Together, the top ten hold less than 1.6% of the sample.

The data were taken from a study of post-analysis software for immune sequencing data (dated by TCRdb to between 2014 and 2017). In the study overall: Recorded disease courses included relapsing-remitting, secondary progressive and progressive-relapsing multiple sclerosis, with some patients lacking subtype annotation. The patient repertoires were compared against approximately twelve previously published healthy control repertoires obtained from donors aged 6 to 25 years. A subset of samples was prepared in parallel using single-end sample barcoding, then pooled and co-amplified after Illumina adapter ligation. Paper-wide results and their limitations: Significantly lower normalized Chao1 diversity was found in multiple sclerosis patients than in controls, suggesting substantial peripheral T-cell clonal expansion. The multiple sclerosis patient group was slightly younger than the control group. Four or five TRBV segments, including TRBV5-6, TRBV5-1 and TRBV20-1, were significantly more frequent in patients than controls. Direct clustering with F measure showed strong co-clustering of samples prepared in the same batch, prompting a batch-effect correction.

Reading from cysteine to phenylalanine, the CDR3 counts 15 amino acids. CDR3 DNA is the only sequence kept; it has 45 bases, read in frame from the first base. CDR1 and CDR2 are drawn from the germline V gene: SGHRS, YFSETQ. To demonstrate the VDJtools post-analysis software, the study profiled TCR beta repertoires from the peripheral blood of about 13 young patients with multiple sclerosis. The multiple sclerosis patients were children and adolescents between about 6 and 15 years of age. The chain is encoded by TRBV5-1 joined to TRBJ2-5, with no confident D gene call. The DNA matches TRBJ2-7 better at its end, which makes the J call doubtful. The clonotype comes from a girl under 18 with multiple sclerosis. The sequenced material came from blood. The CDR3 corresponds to CASSLALGRAYEQYF. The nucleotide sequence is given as TGCGCCAGCAGCTTGGCGCTTGGAAGAGCCTACGAGCAGTACTTC.